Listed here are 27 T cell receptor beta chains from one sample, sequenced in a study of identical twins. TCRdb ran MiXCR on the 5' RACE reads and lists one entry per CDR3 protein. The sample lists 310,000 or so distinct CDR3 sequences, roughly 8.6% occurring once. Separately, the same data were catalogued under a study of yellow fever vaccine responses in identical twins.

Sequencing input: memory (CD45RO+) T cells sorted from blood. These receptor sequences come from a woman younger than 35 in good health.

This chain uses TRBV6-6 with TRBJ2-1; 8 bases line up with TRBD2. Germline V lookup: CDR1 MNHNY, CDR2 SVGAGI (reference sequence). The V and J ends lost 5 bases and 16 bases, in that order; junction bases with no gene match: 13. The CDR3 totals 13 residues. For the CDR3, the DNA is TGTGCCAGCAGTCCCCGGGGGGGTACCCAGATCTTCTTC. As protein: CASSPRGGTQIFF.

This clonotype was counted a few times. As DNA, the CDR3 is TGTGCCAGCAGCGTTAGCGGGAGTGATAAGGAGCTGTTTTTT. Protein sequence: CASSVSGSDKELFF. The chain uses TRBV9 and TRBJ2-2; 9 nucleotides line up with TRBD2. Germline values: CDR1 SGDLS, CDR2 YYNGEE. The trim removed 2 bases at V and 10 bases at J, leaving 6 bases unmatched. The CDR3 is 14 residues long.

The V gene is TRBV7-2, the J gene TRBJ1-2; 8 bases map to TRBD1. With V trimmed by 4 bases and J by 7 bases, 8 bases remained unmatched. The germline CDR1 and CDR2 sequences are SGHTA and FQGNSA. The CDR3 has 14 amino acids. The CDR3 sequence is CASSSMDRVVGYTF. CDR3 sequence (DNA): TGTGCCAGCAGCTCCATGGACAGGGTGGTTGGCTACACCTTC.

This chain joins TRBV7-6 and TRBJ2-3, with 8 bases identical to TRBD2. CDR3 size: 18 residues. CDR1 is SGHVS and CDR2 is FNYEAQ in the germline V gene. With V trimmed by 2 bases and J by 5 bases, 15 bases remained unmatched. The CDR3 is CASSLSLLRGGAEDTQYF. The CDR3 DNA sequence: TGTGCCAGCAGCTTATCACTACTTCGGGGGGGGGCCGAAGATACGCAGTATTTT.

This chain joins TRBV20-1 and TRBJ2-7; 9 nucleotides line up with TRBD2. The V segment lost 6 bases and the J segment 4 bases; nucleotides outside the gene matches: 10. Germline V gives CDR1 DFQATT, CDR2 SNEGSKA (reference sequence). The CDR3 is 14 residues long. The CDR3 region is CSAKALAGLYEQYF. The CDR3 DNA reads TGCAGTGCGAAGGCACTAGCGGGTTTGTACGAGCAGTACTTC.

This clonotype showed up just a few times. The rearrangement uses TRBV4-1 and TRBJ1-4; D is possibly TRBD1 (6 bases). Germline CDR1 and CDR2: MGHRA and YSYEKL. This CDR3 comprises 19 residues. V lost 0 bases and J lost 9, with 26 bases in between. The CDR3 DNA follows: TGCGCCAGCAGCCAAGATCATCGAGACAGGCAAGGATTTGCGAAAAAACTGTTTTTT. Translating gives CASSQDHRDRQGFAKKLFF.

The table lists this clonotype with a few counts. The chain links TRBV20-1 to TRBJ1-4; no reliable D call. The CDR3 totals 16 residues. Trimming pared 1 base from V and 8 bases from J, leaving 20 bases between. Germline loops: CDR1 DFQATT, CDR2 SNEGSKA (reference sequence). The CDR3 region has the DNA TGCAGTGCTAGAGGTTGGGCCTTGGTCAGTGGGGAAAAACTGTTTTTT. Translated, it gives CSARGWALVSGEKLFF.

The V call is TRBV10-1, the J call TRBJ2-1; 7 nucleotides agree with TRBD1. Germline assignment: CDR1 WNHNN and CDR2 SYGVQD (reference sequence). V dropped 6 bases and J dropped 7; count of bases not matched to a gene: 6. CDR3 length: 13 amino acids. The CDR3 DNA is TGCGCCAGCAGGAAAGGGACAGAGAATGAGCAGTTCTTC. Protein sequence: CASRKGTENEQFF.

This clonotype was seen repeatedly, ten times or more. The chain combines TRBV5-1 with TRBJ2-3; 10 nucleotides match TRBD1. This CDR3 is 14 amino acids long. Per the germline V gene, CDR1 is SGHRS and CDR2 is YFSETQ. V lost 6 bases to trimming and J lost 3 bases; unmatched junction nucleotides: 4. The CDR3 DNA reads TGCGCCAGCATGACAGGGGGCGAGACAGATACGCAGTATTTT. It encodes CASMTGGETDTQYF.

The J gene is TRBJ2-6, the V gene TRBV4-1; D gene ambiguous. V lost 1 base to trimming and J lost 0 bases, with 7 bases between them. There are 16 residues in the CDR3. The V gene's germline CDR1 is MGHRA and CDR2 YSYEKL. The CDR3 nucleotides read TGCGCCAGCAGCCAAGTCGAGGTCTCTGGGGCCAACGTCCTGACTTTC. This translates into CASSQVEVSGANVLTF.

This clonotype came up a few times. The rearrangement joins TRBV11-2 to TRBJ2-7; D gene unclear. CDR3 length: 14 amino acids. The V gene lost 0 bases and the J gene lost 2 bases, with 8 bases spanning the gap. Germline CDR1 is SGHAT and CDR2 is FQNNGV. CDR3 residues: CASSLEGPTYEQYF. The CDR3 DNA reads TGTGCCAGCAGCTTAGAGGGTCCAACCTACGAGCAGTACTTC.

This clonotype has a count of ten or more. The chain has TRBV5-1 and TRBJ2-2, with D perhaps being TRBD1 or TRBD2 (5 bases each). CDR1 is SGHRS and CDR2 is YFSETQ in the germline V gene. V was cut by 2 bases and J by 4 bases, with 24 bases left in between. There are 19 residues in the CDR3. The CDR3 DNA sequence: TGCGCCAGCAGCTTACCAAGCTCCGGGACCACCTATGGCACCGGGGAGCTGTTTTTT. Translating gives CASSLPSSGTTYGTGELFF.

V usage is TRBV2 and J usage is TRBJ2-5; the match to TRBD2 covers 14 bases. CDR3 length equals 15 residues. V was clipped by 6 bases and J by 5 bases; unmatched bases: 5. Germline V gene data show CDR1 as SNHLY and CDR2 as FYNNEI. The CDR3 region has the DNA TGTGCCAGCAGGGGACTAGCGGGAGTTAGGGAGACCCAGTACTTC. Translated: CASRGLAGVRETQYF.

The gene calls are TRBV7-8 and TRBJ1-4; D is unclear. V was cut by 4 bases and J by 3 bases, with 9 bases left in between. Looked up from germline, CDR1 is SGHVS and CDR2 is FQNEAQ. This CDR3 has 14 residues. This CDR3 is CASSYGKPNEKLFF. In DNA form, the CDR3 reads TGTGCCAGCAGCTATGGAAAGCCTAATGAAAAACTGTTTTTT.

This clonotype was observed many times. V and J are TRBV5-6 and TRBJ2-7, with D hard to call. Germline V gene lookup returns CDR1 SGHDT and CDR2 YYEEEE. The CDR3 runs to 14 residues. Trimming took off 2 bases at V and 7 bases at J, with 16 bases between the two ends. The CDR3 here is CASSFRRQLREQYF. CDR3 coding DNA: TGTGCCAGCAGCTTTCGGCGACAATTACGGGAGCAGTACTTC.

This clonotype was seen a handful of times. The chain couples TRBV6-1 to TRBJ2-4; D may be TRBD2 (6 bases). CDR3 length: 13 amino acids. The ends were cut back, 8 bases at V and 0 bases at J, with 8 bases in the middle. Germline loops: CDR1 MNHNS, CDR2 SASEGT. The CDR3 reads CASLGLAKNIQYF. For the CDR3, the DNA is TGTGCCAGCCTGGGACTAGCCAAAAACATTCAGTACTTC.

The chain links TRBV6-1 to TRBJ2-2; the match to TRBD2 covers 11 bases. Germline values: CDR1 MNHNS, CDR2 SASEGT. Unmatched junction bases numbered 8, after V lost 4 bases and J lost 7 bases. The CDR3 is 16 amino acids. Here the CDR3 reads CASSGLAGGRGGELFF. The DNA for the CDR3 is TGTGCCAGCAGTGGGCTAGCGGGAGGTCGGGGCGGGGAGCTGTTTTTT.

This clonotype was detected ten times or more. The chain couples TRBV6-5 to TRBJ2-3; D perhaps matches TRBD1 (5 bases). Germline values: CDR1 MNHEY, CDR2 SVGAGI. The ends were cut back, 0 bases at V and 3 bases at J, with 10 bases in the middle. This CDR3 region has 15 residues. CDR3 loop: CASSYSTGRTDTQYF. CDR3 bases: TGTGCCAGCAGTTACTCAACAGGCCGGACAGATACGCAGTATTTT.

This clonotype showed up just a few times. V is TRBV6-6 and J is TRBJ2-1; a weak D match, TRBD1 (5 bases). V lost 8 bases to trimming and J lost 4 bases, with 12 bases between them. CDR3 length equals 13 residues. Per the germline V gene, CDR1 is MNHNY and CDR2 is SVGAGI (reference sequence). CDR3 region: CASLSTGYNEQFF. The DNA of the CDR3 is TGTGCCAGCCTTTCTACAGGTTACAATGAGCAGTTCTTC.

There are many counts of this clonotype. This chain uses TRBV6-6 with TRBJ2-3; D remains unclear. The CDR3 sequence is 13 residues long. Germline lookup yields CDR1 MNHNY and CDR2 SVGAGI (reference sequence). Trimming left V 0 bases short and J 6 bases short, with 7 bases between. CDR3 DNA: TGTGCCAGCAGTTACTCCCCGTCGGATACGCAGTATTTT. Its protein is CASSYSPSDTQYF.

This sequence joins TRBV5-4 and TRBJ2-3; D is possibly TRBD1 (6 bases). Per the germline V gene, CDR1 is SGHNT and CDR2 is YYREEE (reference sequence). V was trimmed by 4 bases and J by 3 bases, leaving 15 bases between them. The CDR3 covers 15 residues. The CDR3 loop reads CASSKPGVQTDTQYF. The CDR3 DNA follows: TGTGCCAGCAGCAAGCCAGGGGTCCAGACAGATACGCAGTATTTT.

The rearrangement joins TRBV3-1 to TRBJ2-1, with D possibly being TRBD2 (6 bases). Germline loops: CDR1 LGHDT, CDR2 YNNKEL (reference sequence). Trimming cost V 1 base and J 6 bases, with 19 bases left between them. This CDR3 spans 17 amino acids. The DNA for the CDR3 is TGTGCCAGCAGCCAAGCCCGGGGGACCGGCGGCTTCAATGAGCAGTTCTTC. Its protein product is CASSQARGTGGFNEQFF.

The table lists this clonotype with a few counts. The CDR3 bases are TGTGCCAGCAGTTTATCGGTATCTTACTCTGGAAACACCATATATTTT. Translation gives CASSLSVSYSGNTIYF. The V call is TRBV12-3 or TRBV12-4, the J call TRBJ1-3; no firm D call. This CDR3 has 16 residues. The V end was cut by 2 bases, the J end by 0 bases, with 11 bases between.

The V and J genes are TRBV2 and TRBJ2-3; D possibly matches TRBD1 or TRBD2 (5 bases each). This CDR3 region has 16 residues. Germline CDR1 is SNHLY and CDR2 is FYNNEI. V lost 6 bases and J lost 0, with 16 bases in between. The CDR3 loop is CASSVGANPSTDTQYF. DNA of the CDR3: TGTGCCAGCAGCGTCGGGGCGAACCCTAGCACAGATACGCAGTATTTT.

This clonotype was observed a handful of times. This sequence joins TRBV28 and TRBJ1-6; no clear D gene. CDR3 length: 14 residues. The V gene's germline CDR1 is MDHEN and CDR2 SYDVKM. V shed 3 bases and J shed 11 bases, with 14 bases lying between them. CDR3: CASSFGERRTPLHF. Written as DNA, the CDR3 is TGTGCCAGCAGTTTCGGGGAACGGAGAACACCCCTCCACTTT. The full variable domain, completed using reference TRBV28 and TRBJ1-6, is DVKVTQSSRYLVKRTGEKVFLECVQDMDHENMFWYRQDPGLGLRLIYFSYDVKMKEKGDIPEGYSVSREKKERFSLILESASTNQTSMYLCASSFGERRTPLHFGNGTRLTVT.

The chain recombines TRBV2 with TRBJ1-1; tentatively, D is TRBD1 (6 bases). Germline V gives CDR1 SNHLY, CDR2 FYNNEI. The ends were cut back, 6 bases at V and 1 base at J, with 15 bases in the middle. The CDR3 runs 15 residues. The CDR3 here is CASRREQGTNTEAFF. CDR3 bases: TGTGCCAGCAGAAGGGAACAGGGTACGAACACTGAAGCTTTCTTT.

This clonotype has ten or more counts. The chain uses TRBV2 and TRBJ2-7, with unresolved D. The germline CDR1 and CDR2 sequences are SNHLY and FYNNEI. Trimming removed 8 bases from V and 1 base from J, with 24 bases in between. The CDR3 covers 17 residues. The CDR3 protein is CASQCPTEGCSSYEQYV. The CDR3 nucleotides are TGTGCCAGCCAATGTCCAACAGAAGGATGTAGTTCCTACGAGCAGTACGTC.